These T cell receptor beta chains were read from a single sample in a study of cytomegalovirus exposure and HLA in healthy donors. The repertoire was sequenced with immunoSEQ multiplex PCR; TCRdb's copy has only in-frame clones and lacks some. This sample carries about 100,000 clones, approximately 73% of them seen once, and the ten largest clones take 3% to 4.5%. The sequencing sample was made of PBMCs. These receptors were taken from a woman between 50 and 59 years old in good health and CMV-seropositive. Both conserved end residues are part of each CDR3. D genes are given only for firm matches. The size of a clone is reported for some rows only, either as once, few or many, or as a class for expanded clones.

V gene	J gene	clone size	D gene	CDR3 DNA	CDR3 protein
TRBV6-5	TRBJ1-2	few	TRBD1	TGTGCCACTACCAGGGGGACAGATTATGGCTACACCTTC	CATTRGTDYGYTF
TRBV5-4	TRBJ2-7	NA	NA	TGTGCCAGCAGCTTGGATGCGTACGAGCAGTACTTC	CASSLDAYEQYF
TRBV13	TRBJ2-3	NA	NA	TGTGCCAGCAGCTTAAGAGCAGATACGCAGTATTTT	CASSLRADTQYF
TRBV7-3	TRBJ2-7	NA	NA	TGTGCCAGCAGCCAGGGTGAAGCCTCCTACGAGCAGTACTTC	CASSQGEASYEQYF
TRBV23-1	TRBJ1-1	NA	TRBD1	TGCGCCAGCAGTATTTCGACAGGGGGCTGGACTGAAGCTTTCTTT	CASSISTGGWTEAFF
TRBV5-5	TRBJ1-1	NA	TRBD1	TGTGCCAGCAGCGCACCGGGACAGGGAATTCGAAACACTGAAGCTTTCTTT	CASSAPGQGIRNTEAFF
TRBV4-1	TRBJ2-5	NA	TRBD2	TGCGCCAGCAGCTCCCTACCGTCCTTACGGGAGGCAGCACAAGAGACCCAGTACTTC	CASSSLPSLREAAQETQYF
TRBV14	TRBJ1-1	NA	NA	TGTGCCAGCAGTCTTAATCCTACAGTCTCCACTGAAGCTTTCTTT	CASSLNPTVSTEAFF
TRBV29-1	TRBJ1-2	NA	TRBD1	TGCAGCGTTGAAGATGACAGGGACCACTATGGCTACACCTTC	CSVEDDRDHYGYTF
TRBV4-1	TRBJ2-1	once	TRBD2	TGCGCCAGCAGCCAAGTTGCAACTAGCGGGAGCTCCTACAATGAGCAGTTCTTC	CASSQVATSGSSYNEQFF
TRBV7-9	TRBJ1-5	NA	NA	TGTTCCAGCAGCTTCGCTAGGGGAAATAGCAATCAGCCCCAGCATTTT	CSSSFARGNSNQPQHF
TRBV10-3	TRBJ2-2	NA	NA	TGTGCCATCAGTGAGTCATCGGACACCGGGGAGCTGTTTTTT	CAISESSDTGELFF
TRBV2	TRBJ1-2	few	TRBD1	TGTGCCAGCAGGGGACAGGGGTTTAAGGGCTACACCTTC	CASRGQGFKGYTF
TRBV21-1	TRBJ2-1	NA	NA	TGTGCCAGCAGCACGGGACGGATCGAAGGGGTCGTGGGGGGGCCGTACAATGAGCAGTTCTTC	CASSTGRIEGVVGGPYNEQFF
TRBV5-1	TRBJ2-7	NA	TRBD1	TGCGCCAGCAGCTTGGATGGACAGGGAACCTACGAGCAGTACTTC	CASSLDGQGTYEQYF
TRBV2	TRBJ1-2	NA	NA	TGTGCCAGCAGAGGGACATACTTAGAGTCTGGTGGCTACACCTTC	CASRGTYLESGGYTF
TRBV20-1	TRBJ1-1	NA	NA	TGCAGTGCTCACAGGGACACTGAAGCTTTCTTT	CSAHRDTEAFF
TRBV11-2	TRBJ2-7	NA	NA	TGTGCCAGCAGCTTAGACAGGGGCAGCTACGAGCAGTACTTC	CASSLDRGSYEQYF
TRBV19	TRBJ2-7	NA	NA	TGTGCCAGTAAGACCGCCAGCGCGAGCTCCTACGAGCAGTACTTC	CASKTASASSYEQYF
TRBV27	TRBJ2-7	NA	TRBD2	TGTGCCAGCAGAATCAGGACTAGCGGGGGGGACGAGCAGTACTTC	CASRIRTSGGDEQYF
TRBV5-4	TRBJ2-3	few	NA	TGTGCCAGCAGCTTTTCGGGAGATACGCAGTATTTT	CASSFSGDTQYF
TRBV6-6	TRBJ2-2	many	TRBD1	TGTGCCAGCAGTAAGTGGGACAGCAACACCGGGGAGCTGTTTTTT	CASSKWDSNTGELFF
TRBV2	TRBJ1-1	NA	NA	TGTGCCAGCCTCGGGGTGACGGTAGCTTTCTTT	CASLGVTVAFF
TRBV12-2	TRBJ2-7	NA	NA	TGTGCAAGTCGCCTGCGACCGTCGGACAGGGGGACCTACGAGCAGTACTTC	CASRLRPSDRGTYEQYF
TRBV6-1	TRBJ2-7	few	TRBD2	TGTGCCAGCGCCGGGACTAGCGGCTACGAGCAGTACTTC	CASAGTSGYEQYF
TRBV9	TRBJ2-3	NA	TRBD1	TGTGCCAGCAGCGTAGAAGGGACAGGCACAGATACGCAGTATTTT	CASSVEGTGTDTQYF
TRBV7-9	TRBJ2-2	NA	NA	TGTGCCAGCAGTCCGGTACTTACCGGGGAGCTGTTTTTT	CASSPVLTGELFF
TRBV6-5	TRBJ1-4	NA	NA	TGTGCCAGCAGTTCGATCCAGGGAACTAATGAAAAACTGTTTTTT	CASSSIQGTNEKLFF
TRBV6-6	TRBJ2-4	NA	TRBD1	TGTGCCAGCAGAGGTCTACAGGGGAAAAACATTCAGTACTTC	CASRGLQGKNIQYF
TRBV7-9	TRBJ2-7	once	TRBD2	TGTTCCAGCATCGACACCGGGACTAGCGGCAACGAGCAGTACTTC	CSSIDTGTSGNEQYF
TRBV5-1	TRBJ2-7	once	NA	TGCGCCAGCAGCGCTGACCGGACAGCTTCTGCCTACGAGCAGTACTTC	CASSADRTASAYEQYF
TRBV4-2	TRBJ2-5	NA	NA	TGTGCCAGCAGCCCGGTTCGTGGGAGCGGTGGGGAGACCCAGTACTTC	CASSPVRGSGGETQYF
TRBV27	TRBJ1-4	once	TRBD1	TGTGCCAGCAGTTTATCCAGGGGGCCGTATGAAAAACTGTTTTTT	CASSLSRGPYEKLFF
TRBV7-9	TRBJ1-2	once	NA	TGTGCCAGCAGCTTATCGTACAGGGATTATGGCTACACCTTC	CASSLSYRDYGYTF
TRBV5-1	TRBJ1-2	NA	TRBD1	TGCGCCAGCAGCTCATCCGGGACAGGGGATTTGGGTGGCTACACCTTC	CASSSSGTGDLGGYTF
TRBV6-6	TRBJ1-3	few	NA	TGTGCCAGCAGTGTCCGCGGGCCGGGAAACACCATATATTTT	CASSVRGPGNTIYF
TRBV7-3	TRBJ2-2	NA	NA	TGTGCCAGCGGAGGAGAGGCGGCGAACACCGGGGAGCTGTTTTTT	CASGGEAANTGELFF
TRBV7-6	TRBJ2-3	few	TRBD1	TGTGCCAGCAGCTCGGGACAGCCCACAGATACGCAGTATTTT	CASSSGQPTDTQYF
TRBV5-1	TRBJ2-1	NA	TRBD2	TGCGCCAGCAGCTTGGAAACTGGGACTATAAATGAGCAGTTCTTC	CASSLETGTINEQFF
TRBV30	TRBJ1-2	NA	NA	TGTGCCTGGAGTGTTCCAGGGGACTATGGCTACACCTTC	CAWSVPGDYGYTF
TRBV5-1	TRBJ1-1	few	NA	TGCGCCAGCAGCTTGGAGTCAGGGAAGCCTGAAGCTTTCTTT	CASSLESGKPEAFF
TRBV18	TRBJ1-1	NA	NA	TGTGCCAGCTCAGAAGGGGGCACTGAAGCTTTCTTT	CASSEGGTEAFF
TRBV19	TRBJ1-5	NA	TRBD1	TGTGCCAGTACTATAGCGGAGGGGACAGGGGGGTTCCAGCCCCAGCATTTT	CASTIAEGTGGFQPQHF
TRBV7-9	TRBJ2-3	NA	TRBD2	TGTGCCAGCAGCCACCGAACTAGCGGGGGAGTGAGCACAGATACGCAGTATTTT	CASSHRTSGGVSTDTQYF
TRBV5-5	TRBJ1-1	NA	NA	TGTGCCAGCAGCTTGACAGGCGTGAACACTGAAGCTTTCTTT	CASSLTGVNTEAFF
TRBV6-5	TRBJ1-2	NA	TRBD1	TGTGCCAGCAGTTTAGGGGACAGGCCGCTTTGGACCTTC	CASSLGDRPLWTF
TRBV4-2	TRBJ2-6	NA	TRBD2	TGTGCCAGCAGCCAACGACTAGCGGGATTCTCTGGGGCCAACGTCCTGACTTTC	CASSQRLAGFSGANVLTF
TRBV4-1	TRBJ1-3	few	NA	TGCGCCAGCAGCCAAGATAATAGAGGCCCCGCTGGAAACACCATATATTTT	CASSQDNRGPAGNTIYF
TRBV19	TRBJ2-1	once	NA	TGTGCCAGTAGTGAGGGACTCTACAATGAGCAGTTCTTC	CASSEGLYNEQFF
TRBV27	TRBJ1-5	NA	NA	TGTGCCAGCAGTTTAACAGGGAATCAGCCCCAGCATTTT	CASSLTGNQPQHF
TRBV15	TRBJ1-5	few	NA	TGTGCCACCGGGGGCGGCAATCAGCCCCAGCATTTT	CATGGGNQPQHF
TRBV6-1	TRBJ1-5	NA	NA	TGTGCCAGCAGATTAAATTTGGGAGATCAGCCCCAGCATTTT	CASRLNLGDQPQHF